These T cell receptor beta chains were read from a single sample in a study of post-analysis software for immune sequencing data. Via MiXCR, TCRdb re-called the PCR reads, giving one row per CDR3 protein. In the table there are hundreds of thousands of distinct CDR3 sequences, 25% to 30% of which are singletons. The sequenced material came from blood. These TCRs come from a girl aged 10-17 years with multiple sclerosis. CDR3s include the opening cysteine and the closing phenylalanine or tryptophan. Fields, in order: clone size, V gene, J gene, CDR3 length, CDR3 protein. Size values are once, few and many counts, or a class for expanded clones, and some rows have none.

-	TRBV11-2	TRBJ1-4	15	CASSGRQGTNEKLFF
-	TRBV29-1	TRBJ2-2	12	CSVVGNTGELCF
-	TRBV20-1	TRBJ2-7	13	CSARDRDKYEQYF
-	TRBV28	-	14	CASSFPGQRGEQYF
few	TRBV28	TRBJ2-4	16	CASSSTGPLAKNIQYF
few	TRBV7-8	TRBJ1-4	16	CASSFDGTGILEKLFF
-	TRBV29-1	TRBJ2-5	11	CSVAAGSEQYF
few	TRBV18	-	17	CASSPRALRGAGETQYF
once	TRBV28	TRBJ2-4	18	CASSLLPQGDGVRDIQYF
-	TRBV15	TRBJ2-3	16	CATSSGLAGLTDAQYF
-	TRBV7-9	TRBJ2-7	16	CASSLAPGRHSYEQYF
-	TRBV20-1	TRBJ2-5	17	CSARGAALAVTQETQYF
-	TRBV7-9	-	13	CASSWTDPYEQYF
-	TRBV5-1	TRBJ2-1	15	CASSLGGGGNNEQFF
few	TRBV7-2	TRBJ2-3	20	CASSLGGLAGGPETRDTQYF
few	TRBV7-9	TRBJ2-7	13	CASSPGDHCEQYF
-	TRBV20-1	TRBJ1-1	15	CSARDWAGENTEAFF
-	TRBV20-1	TRBJ2-7	14	CSASPGTSPYEQYF
-	TRBV3-1	TRBJ2-5	16	CASSASGTGPRETQYF
few	TRBV29-1	TRBJ1-2	12	CSAAWGALGYTF
many	TRBV2	TRBJ2-1	19	CASSVEDRILAGARNEQFF
-	TRBV4-3	TRBJ1-5	14	CASSQEGNGKPQHF
-	TRBV7-2	TRBJ2-4	13	CASSQNQLGPRYF
-	TRBV7-2	TRBJ2-1	19	CASSSPKVQREGHRARQFF
once	TRBV6-6	TRBJ2-1	16	CASSYYGQGVDNEQFF
few	TRBV10-3	-	14	CAIRGTSGSYEQYF
-	TRBV20-1	TRBJ2-3	13	CSAHRGGKDTQYF
-	TRBV5-1	TRBJ2-3	13	CASSEIAGPPRYF
few	TRBV20-1	TRBJ2-4	17	CSAPPVTGAGERNIQYF
-	TRBV7-8	TRBJ2-4	15	CASSLREAVQNIQYF
-	TRBV12-3/TRBV12-4	TRBJ1-1	15	CASSPGPLGDTEAFF
few	TRBV20-1	TRBJ2-1	14	CSASWDRGYHEQFF
-	TRBV4-3	TRBJ2-3	15	CASSQQGPGADTQYF
few	TRBV20-1	TRBJ2-5	15	CSARGSGGPQETQYF
-	TRBV7-2	TRBJ2-5	15	CACSLLQTRPETQYF
few	TRBV12-3/TRBV12-4	TRBJ1-4	14	CASRAPGQNEKLFF